This T cell receptor (beta chain) was identified during a study of breast tumors, draining lymph nodes, adjacent tissues. Breast cancer patients provided tissue from their axillary draining lymph nodes. Remarks on this clonotype: The antigen remains undetermined.

Findings of the study overall: The lymph node origin of tumor T cells was framed as consistent with a hypothesis, not demonstrated.

MiXCR, applied by TCRdb to the multiplex PCR reads, yields one record per CDR3 protein. This table holds 160,000 or so distinct CDR3 sequences, 30% to 40% found once. V lost 7 bases to trimming and J lost 5 bases, with 20 bases between them. The CDR3 totals 15 residues. This clonotype was sampled from a female donor with breast cancer. Some clones in this sample may be carry-over from other donors' samples. Sequencing was performed on axillary lymph node tissue. The chain uses TRBV12-3 or TRBV12-4 and TRBJ2-5; tentatively, D is TRBD2 (5 bases). The CDR3 coding sequence is TGTGCCAGCATTGCCCCGAACGGGAATGAGGAGACCCAGTACTTC. The encoded protein is CASIAPNGNEETQYF.